This T cell receptor (beta chain) was found in a study of cytomegalovirus exposure and HLA in healthy donors. Looking at the study overall: In a previous analysis, approximately 110 million unique TCR beta sequences were found from some 180 million T cells.

PCR amplification relied on 60 Vbeta primers (plus 13 Jbeta primers). Original methodology: Later reanalysis found around 74 million unique TCR beta chains, roughly 10 million of them shared. Clones were read by immunoSEQ multiplex PCR, and TCRdb kept only the in-frame ones, dropping some. From that table come the V and J calls and clone size; the DNA was used to work out D and trimming. Of about 200,000 clones detected, approximately 80% appear once; the ten largest clones hold nearly 3%. Study-wide results and caveats: It has been reported that TCR beta sequences accurately predicted the HLA-A and HLA-B alleles of most subjects. Cytomegalovirus association was assigned to about 150 TCR beta chains.

Notes on this clone: Its antigen is not known.

This TCR was sampled from a woman aged 25 to 45 in good health and CMV-seronegative. Sequenced input: PBMCs.

The DNA of the CDR3 is TGCGCCAGCAGCCAGGAGCCCCCCACAGATACGCAGTATTTT. It translates to CASSQEPPTDTQYF. The chain joins TRBV4-1 to TRBJ2-3; D not certain. CDR3 length: 14 amino acids. Germline CDR1 is MGHRA and CDR2 is YSYEKL. Between the trimmed V and J ends, which lost 3 bases and 2 bases, there was a span of 9 bases.